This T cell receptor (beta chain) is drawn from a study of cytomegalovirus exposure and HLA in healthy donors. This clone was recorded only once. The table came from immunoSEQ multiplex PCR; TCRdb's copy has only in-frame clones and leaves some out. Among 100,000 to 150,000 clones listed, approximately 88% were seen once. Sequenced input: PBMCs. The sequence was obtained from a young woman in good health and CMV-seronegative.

The CDR3 sequence is CASSSNTGSQPQHF. CDR3 nucleotide sequence: TGTGCCAGCAGCTCCAATACAGGTTCTCAGCCCCAGCATTTT. The rearrangement links TRBV11-2 to TRBJ1-5; D possibly corresponds to TRBD1 (5 bases). V lost 4 bases, J lost 6 bases, and 13 bases lay in between. The CDR3 covers 14 residues. CDR1 and CDR2 (germline): SGHAT, FQNNGV.